The text below deals with one TCR beta chain. Original processing notes: Amplification from reference gene primers served as the basis for estimated nucleated cell counts. Some clones are missing from TCRdb's copy, which holds only in-frame ones; the method was immunoSEQ multiplex PCR. V, J and clone size reflect that table, while D and trimming were determined from the DNA. The sample contains about 54,000 clones, approximately 88% of which appear only once. This entry belongs to a study of blood T cell repertoires in COVID-19. Study in general: COVID-19 samples, acute and convalescent, were from the United States, Italy and Spain. Sources were T cells, B-cell-depleted T cells, or PBMCs; the material itself was cDNA or gDNA.

This TCR was sampled from a human donor in a cohort sampled during active COVID-19. Sequencing was done on a sample of peripheral blood.

The DNA of the CDR3 is TGTGCCAGCTCACCACCGACCGTCAGGGAAAAACTGTTTTTT. Translation: CASSPPTVREKLFF. This chain joins TRBV18 and TRBJ1-4; D call uncertain. The CDR3 sequence is 14 residues long. Per germline, CDR1 KGHSH and CDR2 LQKENI. With 0 bases removed from V and 8 bases from J, the gap between germline ends came to 10 bases.